Described below is a single T cell receptor beta chain sequence and its context. The source of the sample is a study of blood T cell repertoires in COVID-19. Turning to the study itself: Acute and convalescent COVID-19 samples came from the United States, Italy and Spain. Sources were T cells, B-cell-depleted T cells, or PBMCs; the material itself was cDNA or gDNA.

In the authors' workflow: Reference gene primer amplification yielded estimated nucleated cell counts. Here immunoSEQ multiplex PCR was the method, and the copy in TCRdb shows in-frame clones only, minus some. The DNA gave D and trimming, while V, J and clone size come from that table. Of 100,000 to 110,000 clones listed, 85% were seen once; the top ten hold about an eighth. There are 15 residues in the CDR3. Germline V lookup: CDR1 SGHRS, CDR2 YFSETQ. Trimming took off 2 bases at V and 5 bases at J, with 16 bases between the two ends. V usage is TRBV5-1 and J usage is TRBJ2-5, with a tentative D call TRBD1 (5 bases). The sample consisted of peripheral blood. This clonotype was obtained from a man aged 50 to 60 with active or convalescent COVID-19. The DNA of the CDR3 is TGCGCCAGCAGCTTAGCAGCCACTTCAGGGGAGACCCAGTACTTC. Its translation: CASSLAATSGETQYF.